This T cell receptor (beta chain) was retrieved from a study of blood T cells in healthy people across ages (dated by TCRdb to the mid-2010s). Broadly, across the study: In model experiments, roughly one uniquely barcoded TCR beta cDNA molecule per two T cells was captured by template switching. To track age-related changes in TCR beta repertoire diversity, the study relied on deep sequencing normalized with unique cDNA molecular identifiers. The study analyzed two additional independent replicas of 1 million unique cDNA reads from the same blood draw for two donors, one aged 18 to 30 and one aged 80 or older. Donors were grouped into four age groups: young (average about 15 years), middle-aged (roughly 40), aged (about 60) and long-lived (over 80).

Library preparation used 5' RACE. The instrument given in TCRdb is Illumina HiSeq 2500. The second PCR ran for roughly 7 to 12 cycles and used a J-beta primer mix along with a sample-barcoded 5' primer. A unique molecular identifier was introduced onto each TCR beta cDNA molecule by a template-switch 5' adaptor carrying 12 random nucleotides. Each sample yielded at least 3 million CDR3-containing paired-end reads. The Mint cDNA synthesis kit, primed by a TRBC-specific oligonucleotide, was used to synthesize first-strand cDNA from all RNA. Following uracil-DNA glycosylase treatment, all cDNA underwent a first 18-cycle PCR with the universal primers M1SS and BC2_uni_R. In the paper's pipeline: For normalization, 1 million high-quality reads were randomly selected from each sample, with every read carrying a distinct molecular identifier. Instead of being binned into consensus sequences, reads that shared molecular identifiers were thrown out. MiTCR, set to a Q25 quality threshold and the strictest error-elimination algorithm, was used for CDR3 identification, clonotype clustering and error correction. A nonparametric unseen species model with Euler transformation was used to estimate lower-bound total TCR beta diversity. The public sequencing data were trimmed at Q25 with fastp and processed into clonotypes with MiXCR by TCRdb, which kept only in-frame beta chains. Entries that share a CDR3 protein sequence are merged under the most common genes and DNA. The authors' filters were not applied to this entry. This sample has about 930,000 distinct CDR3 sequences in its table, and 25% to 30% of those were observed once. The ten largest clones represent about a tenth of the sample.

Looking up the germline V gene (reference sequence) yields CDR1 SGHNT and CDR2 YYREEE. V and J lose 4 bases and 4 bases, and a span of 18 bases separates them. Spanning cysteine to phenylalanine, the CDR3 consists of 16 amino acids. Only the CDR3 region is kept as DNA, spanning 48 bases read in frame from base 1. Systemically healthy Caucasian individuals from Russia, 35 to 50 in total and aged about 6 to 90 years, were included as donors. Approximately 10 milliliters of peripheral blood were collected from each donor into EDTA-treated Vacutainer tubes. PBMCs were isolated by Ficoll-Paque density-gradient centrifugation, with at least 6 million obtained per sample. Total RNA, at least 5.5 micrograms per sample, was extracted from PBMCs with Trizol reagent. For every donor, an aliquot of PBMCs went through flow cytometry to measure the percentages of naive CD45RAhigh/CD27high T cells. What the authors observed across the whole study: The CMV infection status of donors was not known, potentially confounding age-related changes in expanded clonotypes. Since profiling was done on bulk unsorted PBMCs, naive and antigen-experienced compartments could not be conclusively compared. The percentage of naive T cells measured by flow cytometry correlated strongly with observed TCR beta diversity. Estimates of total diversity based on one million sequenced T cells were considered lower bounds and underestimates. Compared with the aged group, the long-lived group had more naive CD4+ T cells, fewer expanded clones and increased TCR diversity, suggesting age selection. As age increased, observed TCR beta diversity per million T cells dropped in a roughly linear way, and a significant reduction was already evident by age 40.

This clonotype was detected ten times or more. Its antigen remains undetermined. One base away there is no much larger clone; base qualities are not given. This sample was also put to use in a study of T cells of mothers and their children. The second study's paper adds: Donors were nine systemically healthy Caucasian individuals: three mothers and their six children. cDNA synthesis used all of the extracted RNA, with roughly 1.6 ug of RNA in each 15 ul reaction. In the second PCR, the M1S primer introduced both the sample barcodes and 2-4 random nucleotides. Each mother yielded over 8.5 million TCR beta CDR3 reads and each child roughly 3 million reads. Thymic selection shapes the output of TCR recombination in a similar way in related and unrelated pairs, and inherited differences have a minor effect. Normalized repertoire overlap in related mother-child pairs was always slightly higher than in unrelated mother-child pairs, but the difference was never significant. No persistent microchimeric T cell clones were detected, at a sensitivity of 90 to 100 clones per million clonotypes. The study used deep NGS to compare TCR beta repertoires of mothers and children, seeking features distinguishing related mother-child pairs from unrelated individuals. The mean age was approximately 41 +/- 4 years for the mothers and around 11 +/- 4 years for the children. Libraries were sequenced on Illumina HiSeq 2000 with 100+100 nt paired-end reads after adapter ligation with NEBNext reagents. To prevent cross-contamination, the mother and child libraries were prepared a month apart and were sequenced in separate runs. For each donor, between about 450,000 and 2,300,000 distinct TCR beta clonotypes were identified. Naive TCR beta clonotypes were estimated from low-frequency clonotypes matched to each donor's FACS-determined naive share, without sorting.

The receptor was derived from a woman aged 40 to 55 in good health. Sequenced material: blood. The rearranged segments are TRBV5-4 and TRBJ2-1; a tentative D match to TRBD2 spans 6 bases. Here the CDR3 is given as CASSLGSSGLYNEQFF. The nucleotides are TGTGCCAGCAGCCTCGGGTCCAGCGGGCTTTACAATGAGCAGTTCTTC.